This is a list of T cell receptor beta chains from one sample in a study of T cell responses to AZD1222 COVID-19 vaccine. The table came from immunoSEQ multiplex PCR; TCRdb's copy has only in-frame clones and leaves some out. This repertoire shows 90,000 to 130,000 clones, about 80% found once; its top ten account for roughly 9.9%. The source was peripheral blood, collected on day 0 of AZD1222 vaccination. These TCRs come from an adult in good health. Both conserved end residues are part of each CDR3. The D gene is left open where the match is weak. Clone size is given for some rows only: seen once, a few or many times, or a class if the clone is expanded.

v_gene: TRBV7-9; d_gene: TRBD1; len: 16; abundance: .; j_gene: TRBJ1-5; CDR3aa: CASSYDSGTGGQPQHF; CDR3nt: TGTGCCAGCAGCTATGATTCGGGGACAGGGGGTCAGCCCCAGCATTTT
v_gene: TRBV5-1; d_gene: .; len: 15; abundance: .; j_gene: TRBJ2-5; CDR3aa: CASSLEGTAPETQYF; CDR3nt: TGCGCCAGCAGCTTGGAGGGGACTGCCCCTGAGACCCAGTACTTC
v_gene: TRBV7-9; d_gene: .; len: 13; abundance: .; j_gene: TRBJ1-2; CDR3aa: CASSYGGLYGYTF; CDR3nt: TGTGCCAGCAGCTATGGGGGGCTCTATGGCTACACCTTC
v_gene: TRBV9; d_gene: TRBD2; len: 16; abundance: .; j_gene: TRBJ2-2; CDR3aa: CASSRTSGISAGELFF; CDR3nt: TGTGCCAGCAGCAGGACTAGCGGGATATCTGCCGGGGAGCTGTTTTTT
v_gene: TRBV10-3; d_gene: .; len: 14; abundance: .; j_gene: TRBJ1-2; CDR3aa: CAIRVTGPRDGYTF; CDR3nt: TGTGCCATCAGGGTAACAGGGCCCAGGGATGGCTACACCTTC
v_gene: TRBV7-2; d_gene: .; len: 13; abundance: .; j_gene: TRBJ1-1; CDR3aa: CASSLTLDTEAFF; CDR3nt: TGTGCCAGCAGCTTAACGTTAGACACTGAAGCTTTCTTT
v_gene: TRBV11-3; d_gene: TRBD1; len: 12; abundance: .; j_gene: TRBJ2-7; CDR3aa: CASSPDRGEQYF; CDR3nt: TGTGCCAGCAGCCCAGACAGGGGCGAGCAGTACTTC
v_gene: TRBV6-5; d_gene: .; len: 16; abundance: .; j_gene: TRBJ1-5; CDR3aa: CASSYEGPAYNQPQHF; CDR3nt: TGTGCCAGCAGTTACGAGGGACCGGCCTACAATCAGCCCCAGCATTTT
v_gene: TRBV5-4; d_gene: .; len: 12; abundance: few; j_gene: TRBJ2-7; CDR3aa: CATLSGSYEQYF; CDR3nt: TGTGCCACCCTTTCGGGTTCCTACGAGCAGTACTTC
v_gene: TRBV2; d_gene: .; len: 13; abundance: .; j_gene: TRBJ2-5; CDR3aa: CASSEALIGTQYF; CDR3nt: TGTGCCAGCAGTGAAGCGCTTATCGGGACCCAGTACTTC
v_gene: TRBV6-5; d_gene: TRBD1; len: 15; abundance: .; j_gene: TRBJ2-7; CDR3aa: CASSLLTGGSYEQYF; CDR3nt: TGTGCCAGCAGTTTGCTGACAGGGGGGTCCTACGAGCAGTACTTC
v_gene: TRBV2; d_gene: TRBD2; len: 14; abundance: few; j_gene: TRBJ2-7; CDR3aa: CASTEREGFYEQYF; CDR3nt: TGTGCCAGCACGGAACGGGAGGGCTTCTACGAGCAGTACTTC
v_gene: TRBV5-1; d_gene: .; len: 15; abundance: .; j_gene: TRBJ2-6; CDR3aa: CASSLTITGANVLTF; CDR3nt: TGCGCCAGCAGCTTGACGATAACTGGGGCCAACGTCCTGACTTTC
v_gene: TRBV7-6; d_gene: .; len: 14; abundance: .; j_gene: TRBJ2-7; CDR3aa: CASSLAGISYEQYF; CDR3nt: TGTGCCAGCAGCTTGGCCGGGATCTCCTACGAGCAGTACTTC
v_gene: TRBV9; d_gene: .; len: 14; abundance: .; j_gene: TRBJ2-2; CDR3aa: CASSVRPAGGELFF; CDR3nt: TGTGCCAGCAGCGTAAGACCCGCGGGCGGGGAGCTGTTTTTT
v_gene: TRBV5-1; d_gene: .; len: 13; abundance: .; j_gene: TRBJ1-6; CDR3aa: CASSLEGASPLHF; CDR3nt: TGCGCCAGCAGCTTGGAGGGAGCGTCACCCCTCCACTTT
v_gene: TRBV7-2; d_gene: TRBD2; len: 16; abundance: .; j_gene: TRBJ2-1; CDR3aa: CASSLTREGLYNEQFF; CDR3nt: TGTGCCAGCAGCTTAACACGGGAGGGCCTCTACAATGAGCAGTTCTTC
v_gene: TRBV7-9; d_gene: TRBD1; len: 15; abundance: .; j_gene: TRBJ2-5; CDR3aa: CASSSRDRDQETQYF; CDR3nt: TGTGCCAGCAGCTCGCGGGACAGGGACCAAGAGACCCAGTACTTC
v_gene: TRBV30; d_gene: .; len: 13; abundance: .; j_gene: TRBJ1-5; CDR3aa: CAWSSGGNQPQHF; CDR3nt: TGTGCCTGGAGTTCAGGGGGCAATCAGCCCCAGCATTTT
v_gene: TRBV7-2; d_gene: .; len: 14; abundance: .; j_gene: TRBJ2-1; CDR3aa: CASSPSWSYNEQFF; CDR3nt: TGTGCCAGCAGCCCTAGCTGGTCCTACAATGAGCAGTTCTTC
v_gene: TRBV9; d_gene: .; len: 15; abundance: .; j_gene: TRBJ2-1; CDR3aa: CASSVAGAAYNEQFF; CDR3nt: TGTGCCAGCAGCGTAGCAGGGGCAGCCTACAATGAGCAGTTCTTC
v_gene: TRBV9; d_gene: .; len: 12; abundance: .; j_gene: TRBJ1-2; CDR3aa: CASSVPRRGYTF; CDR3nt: TGTGCCAGCAGCGTACCCCGCCGGGGCTACACCTTC
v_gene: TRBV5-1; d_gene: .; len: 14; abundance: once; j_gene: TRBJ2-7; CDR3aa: CASSFGPIEYEQYF; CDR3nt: TGCGCCAGCAGCTTCGGACCGATCGAGTACGAGCAGTACTTC
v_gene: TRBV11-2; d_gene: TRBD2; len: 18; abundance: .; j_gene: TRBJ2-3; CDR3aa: CASRPLRLAGALTDTQYF; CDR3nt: TGTGCCAGCAGACCCCTAAGACTAGCGGGGGCCCTCACAGATACGCAGTATTTT
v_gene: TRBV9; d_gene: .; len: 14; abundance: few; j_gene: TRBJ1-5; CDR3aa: CASSPDLGNQPQHF; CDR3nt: TGTGCCAGCAGCCCCGACCTCGGCAATCAGCCCCAGCATTTT
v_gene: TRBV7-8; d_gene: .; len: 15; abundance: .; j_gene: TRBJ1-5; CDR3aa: CASSLDGVLNQPQHF; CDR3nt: TGTGCCAGCAGCTTAGACGGGGTCCTCAATCAGCCCCAGCATTTT
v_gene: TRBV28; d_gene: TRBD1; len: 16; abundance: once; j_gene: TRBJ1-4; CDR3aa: CASSGRTGAGNEKLFF; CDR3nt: TGTGCCAGCAGTGGAAGGACAGGGGCGGGTAATGAAAAACTGTTTTTT
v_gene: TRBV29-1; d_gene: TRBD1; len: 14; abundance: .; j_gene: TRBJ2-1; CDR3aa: CSVFRQGRYNEQFF; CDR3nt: TGCAGCGTCTTTAGACAGGGGAGATACAATGAGCAGTTCTTC
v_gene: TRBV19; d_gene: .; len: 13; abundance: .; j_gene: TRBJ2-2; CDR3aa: CASSGGNTGELFF; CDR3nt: TGTGCCAGTAGCGGGGGGAACACCGGGGAGCTGTTTTTT
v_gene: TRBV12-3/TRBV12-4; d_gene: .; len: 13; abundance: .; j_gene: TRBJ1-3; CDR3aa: CASSFTGGNTIYF; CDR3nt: TGTGCCAGCAGTTTTACAGGGGGAAACACCATATATTTT
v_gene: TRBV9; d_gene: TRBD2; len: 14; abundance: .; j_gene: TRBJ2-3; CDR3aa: CASSVGSGDGTQYF; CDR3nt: TGTGCCAGCAGCGTAGGTAGCGGGGACGGTACGCAGTATTTT
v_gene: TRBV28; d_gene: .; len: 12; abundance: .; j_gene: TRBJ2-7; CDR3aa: CASSFQGHEQYF; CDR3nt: TGTGCCAGCAGTTTTCAGGGCCACGAGCAGTACTTC
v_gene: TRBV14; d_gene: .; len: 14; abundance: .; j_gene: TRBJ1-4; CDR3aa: CASSHQGRGEKLFF; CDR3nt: TGTGCCAGCAGCCACCAGGGCAGAGGGGAAAAACTGTTTTTT
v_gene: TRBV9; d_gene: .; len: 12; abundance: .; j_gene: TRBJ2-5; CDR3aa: CASSVAQETQYF; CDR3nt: TGTGCCAGCAGCGTAGCTCAAGAGACCCAGTACTTC
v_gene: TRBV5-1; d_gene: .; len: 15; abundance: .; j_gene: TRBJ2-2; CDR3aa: CASSLAASNTGELFF; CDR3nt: TGCGCCAGCAGCTTGGCTGCTTCGAACACCGGGGAGCTGTTTTTT
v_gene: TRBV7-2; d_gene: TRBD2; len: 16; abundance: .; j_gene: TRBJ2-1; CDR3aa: CASSSHLAGVNNEQFF; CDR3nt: TGTGCCAGCAGCTCCCACTTAGCGGGAGTAAACAATGAGCAGTTCTTC
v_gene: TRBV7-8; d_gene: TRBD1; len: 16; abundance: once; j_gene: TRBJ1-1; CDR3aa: CASSRSPGGRNTEAFF; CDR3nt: TGTGCCAGCAGCCGCAGTCCAGGGGGCAGGAACACTGAAGCTTTCTTT
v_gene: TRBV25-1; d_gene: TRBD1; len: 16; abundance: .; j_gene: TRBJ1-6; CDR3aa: CASSDGTDSYNSPLHF; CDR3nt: TGTGCCAGCAGCGACGGGACAGACTCCTATAATTCACCCCTCCACTTT
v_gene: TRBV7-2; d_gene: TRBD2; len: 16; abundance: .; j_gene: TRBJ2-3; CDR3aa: CASSFAGTSGRDTQYF; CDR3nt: TGTGCCAGCAGCTTCGCCGGGACTAGCGGGAGGGATACGCAGTATTTT
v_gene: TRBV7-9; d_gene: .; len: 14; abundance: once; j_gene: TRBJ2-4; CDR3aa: CASSSTVSKNIQYF; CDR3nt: TGTGCCAGCAGCTCGACAGTGTCCAAAAACATTCAGTACTTC
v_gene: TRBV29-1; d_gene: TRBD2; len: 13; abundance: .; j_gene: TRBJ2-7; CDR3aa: CSVLWGGSYEQYF; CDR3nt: TGCAGCGTGCTTTGGGGGGGATCCTACGAGCAGTACTTC
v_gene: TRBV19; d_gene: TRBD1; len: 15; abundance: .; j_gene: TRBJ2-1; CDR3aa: CASSATGGNGNEQFF; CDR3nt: TGTGCCAGTAGTGCAACAGGGGGCAATGGAAATGAGCAGTTCTTC
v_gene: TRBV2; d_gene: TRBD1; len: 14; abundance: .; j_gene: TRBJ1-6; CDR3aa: CASRRTGMNSPLHF; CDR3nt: TGTGCCAGCAGGCGGACAGGGATGAATTCACCCCTCCACTTT
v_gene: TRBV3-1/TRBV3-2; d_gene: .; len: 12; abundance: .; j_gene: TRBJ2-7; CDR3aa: CASSQDQDEQYF; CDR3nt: TGTGCCAGCAGCCAAGATCAGGACGAGCAGTACTTC
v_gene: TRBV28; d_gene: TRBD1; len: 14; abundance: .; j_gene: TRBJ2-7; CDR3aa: CASSSGQGFYEQYF; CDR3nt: TGTGCCAGCAGTTCCGGACAGGGATTCTACGAGCAGTACTTC
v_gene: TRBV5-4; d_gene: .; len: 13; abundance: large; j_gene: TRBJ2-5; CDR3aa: CASSSGLEETQYF; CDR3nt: TGTGCCAGCAGCTCGGGACTGGAGGAGACCCAGTACTTC
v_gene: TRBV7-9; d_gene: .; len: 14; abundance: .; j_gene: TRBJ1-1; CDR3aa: CASSLAGTNTEAFF; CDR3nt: TGTGCCAGCAGCTTAGCGGGAACGAACACTGAAGCTTTCTTT
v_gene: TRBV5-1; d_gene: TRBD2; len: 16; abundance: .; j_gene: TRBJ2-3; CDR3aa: CASSVRGTSGTDTQYF; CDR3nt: TGCGCCAGCAGCGTTCGGGGGACTAGCGGCACAGATACGCAGTATTTT